The T cell receptor (beta chain) described here comes from a study of blood T cell repertoires in COVID-19. Study in general: There were acute and convalescent COVID-19 samples, and they came from the United States, Italy and Spain. T cells, B-cell-depleted T cells, or PBMCs provided the cDNA or gDNA that served as material.

Authors' methods: It was from reference gene primer amplification that nucleated cell counts were estimated. Using immunoSEQ multiplex PCR, the repertoire was profiled, and TCRdb retains in-frame clones only, with some absent. V and J calls plus clone size are reproduced from that table; the DNA served to infer D and trimming. The repertoire has 250,000 or so clones, about 90% of them found once; the top ten carry approximately 1.5%. This clone was counted once. This CDR3 is built from 15 residues. Germline V gene sequence: CDR1 SGHNT, CDR2 YYREEE (reference sequence). V gave up 4 bases and J gave up 3 bases, with 16 bases separating them.

The source of this sequence is a woman between 35 and 50 years old who had recovered from COVID-19. Sequenced input: peripheral blood. The chain is built from TRBV5-4 and TRBJ1-1, with D tentatively TRBD1 (5 bases). The CDR3 here is CASSPVSGGYTEAFF. CDR3 bases: TGTGCCAGCAGCCCGGTCAGTGGGGGGTACACTGAAGCTTTCTTT.